This is a list of T cell receptor beta chains from one sample in a study of blood T cell repertoires in COVID-19. Sequencing used immunoSEQ multiplex PCR; TCRdb keeps in-frame clones, though not all of them. Among 390,000 or so clones listed, 70% to 90% were seen once. The sequencing sample was made of peripheral blood. Source of these receptors: a woman in her 30s with active or convalescent COVID-19. Each CDR3 is given with its conserved first and last residue.

j_call	v_call	cdr3_aa
TRBJ2-1	TRBV10-2	CASSKGISSYNEQFF
TRBJ1-5	TRBV7-2	CASSSGTGHQPQHF
TRBJ2-2	TRBV5-1	CASSSRGLAVRGGELFF
TRBJ1-4	TRBV6-5	CASSRGATTNEKLFF
TRBJ2-7	TRBV4-1	CASSQGSAGGPEQYF
TRBJ2-7	TRBV5-1	CASSLEASGKYHEQYF
TRBJ1-5	TRBV9	CASSVAGEKNQPQHF
TRBJ2-2	TRBV3-1/TRBV3-2	CASSQGGGGTGELFF
TRBJ2-5	TRBV5-4	CASSLLSQETQYF
TRBJ2-3	TRBV18	CASSQWRGAGTDTQYF
TRBJ1-4	TRBV27	CASSSRTVPTTNEKLFF
TRBJ2-7	TRBV12-3/TRBV12-4	CASSFGGSYEQYF
TRBJ2-2	TRBV2	CATLGGEAGELFF
TRBJ2-7	TRBV2	CASTEGRDRNEQYF
TRBJ2-7	TRBV5-8	CASSLGVPSYEQYF
TRBJ2-1	TRBV11-2	CASSLERGHEQFF
TRBJ1-5	TRBV7-2	CASSREALTGNQPQHF
TRBJ2-7	TRBV5-1	CASSLSGGGDEQYF
TRBJ1-2	TRBV4-1	CASSPVRRDNYGYTF
TRBJ1-1	TRBV5-1	CASSGTAMNTEAFF
TRBJ1-1	TRBV10-2	CASSVEGEWTEAFF
TRBJ1-3	TRBV19	CASSKPGKSGNTIYF
TRBJ2-2	TRBV9	CASSVGGSTGELFF
TRBJ1-4	TRBV6-5	CASRRQPNEKLFF
TRBJ2-1	TRBV29-1	CSVQTGMVSYNEQFF
TRBJ1-4	TRBV3-1/TRBV3-2	CASSQGGTGDEKLFF
TRBJ1-1	TRBV11-2	CASSLSNWARENTEAFF
TRBJ1-2	TRBV10-2	CASKTQGSDGYTF
TRBJ1-6	TRBV3-1/TRBV3-2	CASSPGPGNNSPLHF
TRBJ2-7	TRBV5-1	CASRAGTTYEQYF
TRBJ1-5	TRBV18	CASSPLASTGSNQPQHF
TRBJ2-5	TRBV19	CASSPPRLAGVETQYF
TRBJ1-3	TRBV5-6	CASSERRYSGNTIYF
TRBJ1-4	TRBV7-6	CASSLGGQGPEKLFF
TRBJ1-1	TRBV25-1	CASSADKNTEAFF
TRBJ1-1	TRBV4-2	CASSQGANTEAFF